The 11 T cell receptor beta chains below come from one sample, sequenced in a study of chemoradiotherapy in HPV16-positive cancers. The method was immunoSEQ multiplex PCR; TCRdb's version includes in-frame clones alone and lacks a portion of them. The sample has 6,000 or so clones, around nine tenths seen once. The material was blood, obtained from a patient who underwent chemoradiotherapy. The source of these receptors is a human donor with HPV-associated anogenital cancer.

The chain joins TRBV6-6 to TRBJ2-3; TRBD2 matches 14 bases. CDR3 length equals 16 residues. Looked up from germline, CDR1 is MNHNY and CDR2 is SVGAGI (reference sequence). V dropped 0 bases and J dropped 5; count of bases not matched to a gene: 1. The CDR3 loop reads CASSYSGLAGEDTQYF. In nucleotides, the CDR3 is TGTGCCAGCAGTTACTCGGGACTAGCGGGAGAAGATACGCAGTATTTT.

This clone was observed once. The chain carries TRBV7-9 and TRBJ2-7; TRBD2 matches 8 bases. The CDR3 has 15 residues. Trimming removed 0 bases from V and 6 bases from J; junction bases left unmatched: 7. CDR1 and CDR2 (germline): SEHNR, FQNEAQ (reference sequence). CDR3 nucleotides: TGTGCCAGCAGCTTAGCCGGGGGGGGCCTAGGCGAGCAGTACTTC. Translated, it gives CASSLAGGGLGEQYF.

V gene TRBV11-3 combines with J gene TRBJ2-7, with no clear D. Germline CDR1 and CDR2: SGHNT and YENEEA. Trimming took 1 base from V and 11 from J, leaving 15 bases between them. This CDR3 is built from 13 residues. The CDR3 nucleotides read TGTGCCAGCAGCTTAGCCGGGCCGTCAAGGGAGTACTTC. Amino acid sequence: CASSLAGPSREYF.

The V call is TRBV7-8, the J call TRBJ2-4; no clear D. CDR3 length equals 16 residues. Looked up from germline, CDR1 is SGHVS and CDR2 is FQNEAQ. Trimming took off 1 base at V and 10 bases at J, with 20 bases between the two ends. The CDR3 bases are TGTGCCAGCAGCTTAGTTGCCGGTGTTAATGGAAAGATTCAGTACTTC. As protein: CASSLVAGVNGKIQYF.

The table lists this clone with a count of one. This chain uses TRBV5-5 with TRBJ1-2; TRBD1 matches at 8 bases. V trimming: 0 bases; J trimming: 1 base; junction bases outside the gene matches: 2. This CDR3 is built from 15 residues. Germline V gene data show CDR1 as SGHKS and CDR2 as YYEKEE (reference sequence). CDR3 DNA sequence: TGTGCCAGCAGCTTGGCCAGGGGGCTTAACTATGGCTACACCTTC. It codes for CASSLARGLNYGYTF.

This sequence joins TRBV7-2 and TRBJ2-7; the match to TRBD2 covers 12 bases. This CDR3 spans 15 amino acids. Trimming removed 4 bases from V and 4 bases from J; junction bases left unmatched: 5. Germline V gene lookup returns CDR1 SGHTA and CDR2 FQGNSA. The CDR3 sequence is CASSSSSGGAYEQYF. DNA for the CDR3: TGTGCCAGCAGCTCCTCTAGCGGGGGGGCTTACGAGCAGTACTTC.

The rearrangement joins TRBV5-1 to TRBJ2-2; 10 nucleotides line up with TRBD2. V gave up 2 bases and J gave up 6 bases; unmatched junction bases: 7. The V gene's germline CDR1 is SGHRS and CDR2 YFSETQ. The CDR3 length is 16 residues. DNA of the CDR3: TGCGCCAGCAGCTTTTCTAGCGGGAGTAGCTCCGGGGAGCTGTTTTTT. The encoded protein is CASSFSSGSSSGELFF. The full variable domain, with the rest looked up from reference TRBV5-1 and TRBJ2-2, is KAGVTQTPRYLIKTRGQQVTLSCSPISGHRSVSWYQQTPGQGLQFLFEYFSETQRNKGNFPGRFSGRQFSNSRSEMNVSTLELGDSALYLCASSFSSGSSSGELFFGEGSRLTVL.

This sequence joins TRBV16 and TRBJ2-7; D is unclear. The CDR3 sequence is 15 residues long. Deletions cut 7 bases from V and 0 bases from J, with 16 bases between. Per the germline V gene, CDR1 is KGHSY and CDR2 is FQNENV. The CDR3 sequence is CASTARIGSSYEQYF. In DNA, the CDR3 is TGTGCCAGCACAGCCCGGATCGGCAGCTCCTACGAGCAGTACTTC.

This clone was detected once. The V gene is TRBV6-6, the J gene TRBJ1-1; 11 positions match TRBD1. The V gene end was trimmed by 4 bases and the J gene end by 0 bases; junction bases not matched to a gene: 4. Per germline, CDR1 MNHNY and CDR2 SVGAGI (reference sequence). The CDR3 totals 16 residues. This chain's CDR3 is CASSFGTGGVNTEAFF. DNA of the CDR3: TGTGCCAGCAGTTTCGGGACAGGGGGGGTGAACACTGAAGCTTTCTTT.

This chain connects TRBV20-1 to TRBJ1-2; unclear D gene. With 0 bases removed from V and 5 bases from J, the gap between germline ends came to 4 bases. The CDR3 covers 11 residues. Germline CDR1 DFQATT, CDR2 SNEGSKA (reference sequence). In nucleotides, the CDR3 is TGCAGTGCTAGAGATCCTTATGGCTACACCTTC. It codes for CSARDPYGYTF.

This chain connects TRBV7-9 to TRBJ1-4; D is possibly TRBD1 (5 bases). This CDR3 spans 15 amino acids. Trimming removed 5 bases from V and 5 bases from J, with 15 bases in between. CDR1 SEHNR and CDR2 FQNEAQ come from the germline V gene (reference sequence). CDR3 in amino acids: CASSPRDGPNEKLFF. DNA of the CDR3: TGTGCCAGCAGCCCCCGGGACGGCCCAAATGAAAAACTGTTTTTT.